The 7 T cell receptor beta chains below were found in one sample sequenced in a study of T cells in Graves' hyperthyroidism and ophthalmopathy. It was RNA transcripts that yielded the amplified TCR beta CDR3 regions. A first-round RT-PCR of the TCR CDR3 used the HTBI primer set. TCRdb re-derived calls from the multiplex PCR reads in MiXCR, one entry per CDR3 protein. Seen here are around 340,000 distinct CDR3 sequences, around 14% observed once, and the top ten hold around 23%. Sequencing was done on a sample of blood. The receptors come from a woman in her 30s with Graves' hyperthyroidism.

This clonotype came up many times. The chain uses TRBV6-1 and TRBJ1-2; D gene ambiguous. Per germline, CDR1 MNHNS and CDR2 SASEGT. The CDR3 runs to 12 residues. The ends were cut back, 2 bases at V and 2 bases at J, with 3 bases in the middle. The CDR3 DNA follows: TGTGCCAGCAGTGAATGGAACTATGGCTACACCTTC. It encodes CASSEWNYGYTF.

This chain links TRBV7-9 with TRBJ2-3, with 7 bases lining up with TRBD2. The CDR3 runs 18 residues. V shed 1 base and J 2 bases; nucleotides not matched to a gene: 12. Germline values: CDR1 SEHNR, CDR2 FQNEAQ (reference sequence). CDR3 protein: CASSLGGTKARVTDTQYF. The CDR3 DNA sequence: TGTGCCAGCAGCTTAGGAGGGACTAAAGCGCGAGTCACAGATACGCAGTATTTT.

This clonotype was detected only a few times. This chain connects TRBV15 to TRBJ2-7; TRBD1 agrees at 12 bases. CDR1 and CDR2 (germline): LNHNV, YYDKDF (reference sequence). The CDR3 consists of 15 residues. The J segment lost 5 bases and the V segment lost 5 bases, leaving 7 bases of the junction unmatched. The CDR3 DNA sequence: TGTGCCACCAGCGTTACCGGGACAGGGGGCAACGAGCAGTACTTC. This gives the protein CATSVTGTGGNEQYF. The whole variable domain, filled in from reference TRBV15 and TRBJ2-7, reads DAMVIQNPRYQVTQFGKPVTLSCSQTLNHNVMYWYQQKSSQAPKLLFHYYDKDFNNEADTPDNFQSRRPNTSFCFLDIRSPGLGDTAMYLCATSVTGTGGNEQYFGPGTRLTVT.

Many counts were recorded for this clonotype. The chain has TRBV28 and TRBJ1-2; perhaps TRBD1 as D (6 bases). The CDR3 has 13 residues. Germline assignment: CDR1 MDHEN and CDR2 SYDVKM. Trimming took off 3 bases at V and 8 bases at J, with 13 bases between the two ends. CDR3 coding DNA: TGTGCCAGCAGTTTGCGGGGGGGCCGAGGCTACACCTTC. Translated, it gives CASSLRGGRGYTF.

The chain uses TRBV27 and TRBJ2-7; 9 nucleotides agree with TRBD1. CDR1 is MNHEY, CDR2 SMNVEV, per germline (reference sequence). The CDR3 runs 14 residues. After removal of 7 bases from V and 4 bases from J, the junction contained 8 bases not matched to a gene. The CDR3 nucleotides are TGTGCCAGCACCTCCCGGGACAGGGTTTACGAGCAGTACTTC. As protein: CASTSRDRVYEQYF.

This clonotype showed up many times. The chain employs TRBV28 and TRBJ2-7; TRBD2 matches at 12 bases. The CDR3 is 17 residues long. The J segment lost 5 bases and the V segment lost 6 bases, leaving 14 bases of the junction unmatched. CDR1 and CDR2 (germline): MDHEN, SYDVKM. The CDR3 region is CASSSPLSSGRAHEQYF. Here the CDR3 DNA reads TGTGCCAGCAGCTCACCCCTATCTAGCGGGAGGGCCCACGAGCAGTACTTC.

The CDR3: CASSRAGGEQYF. The CDR3 nucleotides are TGTGCCAGCAGCCGAGCAGGGGGCGAGCAGTACTTC. The chain joins TRBV28 to TRBJ2-7, with TRBD1 matching over 7 bases. The CDR3 spans 12 residues. V was pared by 6 bases and J by 6 bases, with 5 bases of the junction left unmatched. CDR1 is MDHEN, CDR2 SYDVKM, per germline.